The T cell receptor beta chain under discussion was sequenced for a study of PD-1 blockade in classical Hodgkin lymphoma. There are 13 residues in the CDR3. V was trimmed by 6 bases and J by 1 base, leaving 10 bases between them. Per germline, CDR1 MDHEN and CDR2 SYDVKM. The method was immunoSEQ multiplex PCR; TCRdb's version includes in-frame clones alone and lacks a portion of them. The sample lists about 46,000 clones, about three quarters occurring once. Relapse after autologous stem cell transplantation occurred in every patient, and brentuximab vedotin exposure varied. The TCR sequence derives from a human donor with classical Hodgkin lymphoma. The rearrangement uses TRBV28 and TRBJ2-7; no clear D gene. The specimen comprised peripheral blood mononuclear cells (PBMCs), sampled at baseline. The CDR3 is CASRGGRSYEQYF. The DNA of the CDR3 is TGTGCCAGCAGGGGCGGACGGTCCTACGAGCAGTACTTC. The full variable domain, rest sourced from reference TRBV28 and TRBJ2-7, is DVKVTQSSRYLVKRTGEKVFLECVQDMDHENMFWYRQDPGLGLRLIYFSYDVKMKEKGDIPEGYSVSREKKERFSLILESASTNQTSMYLCASRGGRSYEQYFGPGTRLTVT.